What follows are 28 T cell receptor beta chains derived from one specimen sequenced in a study of human T cells and chemical hapten exposure. TCRdb reprocessed the RACE reads via MiXCR and lists one record per CDR3 protein. The table records about 300,000 distinct CDR3 sequences, 5.5% of them present only once. Documented time point: pre-sensitization, week 0. Treatment of the sample: therapeutic diphenylcyclopropenone sensitization with weekly scalp DPC. The source material was whole blood, sampled in connection with sensitization to the hapten diphenylcyclopropenone (DPC). The source is a young woman with alopecia areata. Some clones in this sample may be carry-over from other donors' samples.

This clonotype was found many times. This chain joins TRBV2 and TRBJ1-5; the D is unclear. Looked up from germline, CDR1 is SNHLY and CDR2 is FYNNEI. There are 12 residues in the CDR3. With 6 bases removed from V and 7 bases from J, the gap between germline ends came to 10 bases. The CDR3 DNA reads as TGTGCCAGCAGGGTGACTAGCCAGCCCCAGCATTTT. Amino acid sequence: CASRVTSQPQHF.

This chain links TRBV6-2 or TRBV6-3 with TRBJ1-6; D possibly corresponds to TRBD1 (5 bases). The CDR3 length is 14 residues. The germline CDR1 and CDR2 sequences are MNHEY and SVGEGT. Trimming left V 2 bases short and J 10 bases short, with 12 bases between. The CDR3 DNA reads TGTGCCAGCAGTTACGCGGGGCGCCGGTCACCCCTCCACTTT. It translates to CASSYAGRRSPLHF.

This clonotype was detected only a few times. The chain has TRBV2 and TRBJ2-3; D ambiguous. Germline V lookup: CDR1 SNHLY, CDR2 FYNNEI. The CDR3 extends over 15 amino acids. V was clipped by 5 bases and J by 5 bases, with 17 bases between them. The CDR3 region is CASSPNLMGRDTQYF. For the CDR3, the DNA is TGTGCCAGCAGTCCTAATCTTATGGGTAGAGATACGCAGTATTTT.

This clonotype was seen many times. The rearrangement uses TRBV3-1 and TRBJ2-7; TRBD1 matches 9 bases. Germline CDR1 is LGHDT and CDR2 is YNNKEL (reference sequence). Losses at the gene ends were 2 bases for V and 4 bases for J; bases not matched to a gene: 3. The CDR3 loop spans 14 amino acids. Here the CDR3 reads CASSQPGQGYEQYF. CDR3 sequence (DNA): TGTGCCAGCAGCCAACCGGGACAGGGTTACGAGCAGTACTTC.

The CDR3 bases are TGTGCCAGCAGAACCGGCAGAACCTACTATGGCTACACCTTC. Translated, it gives CASRTGRTYYGYTF. The J gene is TRBJ1-2, the V gene TRBV6-2 or TRBV6-3, with D unclear. Deletions cut 6 bases from V and 3 bases from J, with 14 bases between. CDR3 length: 14 residues. Per germline, CDR1 MNHEY and CDR2 SVGEGT.

This clonotype was seen repeatedly, ten times or more. The rearrangement uses TRBV4-1 and TRBJ1-1, with D tentatively TRBD1 (5 bases). Germline assignment: CDR1 MGHRA and CDR2 YSYEKL. Trimming took 4 bases from V and 6 from J, leaving 24 bases between them. CDR3 length: 17 residues. The CDR3 DNA reads TGCGCCAGCAGCCCGACTTGGGGGGACGGGCCCAGTGCTGAAGCTTTCTTT. It codes for CASSPTWGDGPSAEAFF.

At least ten counts were recorded for this clonotype. The CDR3 DNA sequence: TGTGCCAGCAGCTACACAGGGGGGGACGAGCAGTACTTC. Translated, it gives CASSYTGGDEQYF. The J gene is TRBJ2-7, the V gene TRBV11-2; D might be TRBD1 (8 bases). V was cut by 4 bases and J by 5 bases, with 12 bases left in between. Germline V CDR1 and CDR2: SGHAT, FQNNGV. The CDR3 loop spans 13 amino acids.

This clonotype was found many times. This chain joins TRBV6-6 and TRBJ1-6; unclear D gene. From germline, CDR1 is MNHNY and CDR2 SVGAGI (reference sequence). The CDR3 has 14 residues. V was clipped by 8 bases and J by 7 bases, with 15 bases between them. Written as DNA, the CDR3 is TGTGCCAGCCGTGGCGGGGTTTTAAATTCACCCCTCCACTTT. This gives the protein CASRGGVLNSPLHF.

The table lists this clonotype with many counts. The gene calls are TRBV4-1 and TRBJ2-7; 7 bases map to TRBD2. The CDR3 loop spans 13 amino acids. With V trimmed by 2 bases and J by 7 bases, 5 bases remained unmatched. Germline lookup yields CDR1 MGHRA and CDR2 YSYEKL. The CDR3 protein is CASSQIEGGEQYF. The CDR3 DNA reads as TGCGCCAGCAGCCAAATTGAGGGAGGGGAGCAGTACTTC.

At least ten counts were recorded for this clonotype. Because the CDR3's place on the DNA is in doubt, the DNA is left out and the CDR3 is given as listed by TCRdb. The chain couples TRBV7-5 to TRBJ2-3; TRBD1 is the table's D call, not checked against the DNA. TRBV7-5 is classified as a pseudogene. The CDR3 has 18 residues if both end residues are counted. CDR3 residues: CISVPEALGWAFTDTQYF.

This clonotype was seen a handful of times. The chain uses TRBV29-1 and TRBJ2-1; the match to TRBD1 covers 11 bases. The CDR3 is 18 amino acids. Germline V lookup: CDR1 SQVTM, CDR2 ANQGSEA. Trimming removed 3 bases from V and 4 bases from J; junction bases left unmatched: 14. Written as DNA, the CDR3 is TGCAGCGTTGATTTTTTATTGGGACAGGGGGTTGAATACAATGAGCAGTTCTTC. This gives the protein CSVDFLLGQGVEYNEQFF.

The chain couples TRBV4-1 to TRBJ1-4, with D unresolved. CDR1 is MGHRA, CDR2 YSYEKL, per germline. The V gene lost 3 bases and the J gene lost 11 bases, with 19 bases spanning the gap. The CDR3 sequence is 15 residues long. This CDR3 is CASSQVRALGPKLFF. CDR3 coding DNA: TGCGCCAGCAGCCAGGTCCGGGCCCTTGGCCCTAAACTGTTTTTT.

This clonotype showed up many times. The chain couples TRBV6-6 to TRBJ1-5; no definite D call. The CDR3 has 13 amino acids. V shed 5 bases and J shed 3 bases, with 8 bases lying between them. CDR1 and CDR2 from the germline V gene are MNHNY and SVGAGI (reference sequence). CDR3 in amino acids: CASSPPSNQPQHF. The CDR3 bases are TGTGCCAGCAGTCCACCGTCCAATCAGCCCCAGCATTTT.

The chain combines TRBV6-2 or TRBV6-3 with TRBJ2-7; the D gene is possibly TRBD2 (5 bases). The germline V and J ends were trimmed by 6 bases and 1 base, with 19 bases remaining between them. Germline V gives CDR1 MNHEY, CDR2 SVGEGT. The CDR3 loop spans 16 amino acids. The CDR3 bases are TGTGCCAGCAGCAGATGGGGTCAATCGGGGTCCTACGAGCAGTACTTC. Translation gives CASSRWGQSGSYEQYF.

Comments on this clonotype: This sequence may be a read error, since a much larger clone differs from it by one base. This chain uses TRBV20-1 with TRBJ2-1; 10 bases fit TRBD2. CDR1 is DFQATT, CDR2 SNEGSKA, per germline (reference sequence). The CDR3 has 15 amino acids. Unmatched junction bases numbered 5, after V lost 3 bases and J lost 3 bases. The CDR3 DNA sequence: TGCAGTGCTAGTACGATAGCGGGGGGCTACAATGAGCAGTTCTTC. This encodes CSASTIAGGYNEQFF.

The sample holds a few counts of this clonotype. The V and J genes are TRBV14 and TRBJ2-3; TRBD2 is a possible D gene (6 bases). The V end lost 4 bases, the J end lost 8 bases, and 10 bases lay between the germline ends. Germline V lookup: CDR1 SGHDN, CDR2 FVKESK. The CDR3 is 12 residues long. The DNA of the CDR3 is TGTGCCAGCAGCCCTCAGGGAGGTACGCAGTATTTT. It is translated as CASSPQGGTQYF.

The chain employs TRBV7-9 and TRBJ1-1, with a weak D call TRBD1 (5 bases). The CDR3 totals 17 residues. The germline V gene has CDR1 SEHNR and CDR2 FQNEAQ (reference sequence). V gave up 2 bases and J gave up 1 base, with 17 bases separating them. The CDR3 DNA is TGTGCCAGCAGCTTAAAGCTGGGACTAAACAGGAACACTGAAGCTTTCTTT. As protein: CASSLKLGLNRNTEAFF.

This clonotype was recorded many times. The chain's CDR3 is CASSLQGPTYGYTF. CDR3 in DNA: TGTGCCAGCAGCTTACAGGGCCCAACCTATGGCTACACCTTC. The J gene is TRBJ1-2, the V gene TRBV7-9; maybe TRBD1 (5 bases). CDR3 length: 14 amino acids. CDR1 is SEHNR and CDR2 is FQNEAQ in the germline V gene (reference sequence). Trimming pared 2 bases from V and 4 bases from J, leaving 11 bases between.

The sample holds many counts of this clonotype. V usage is TRBV7-8 and J usage is TRBJ1-2; TRBD1 matches at 7 bases. The CDR3 extends over 16 amino acids. The V and J ends lost 4 bases and 0 bases, in that order; junction bases with no gene match: 8. Germline-derived CDR1 and CDR2 are SGHVS and FQNEAQ. The CDR3 region is CASSSPNRGANYGYTF. The CDR3 DNA sequence: TGTGCCAGCAGCTCCCCTAACAGGGGAGCTAACTATGGCTACACCTTC.

This clonotype was seen many times. CDR3 sequence: CASSSTGGKVNYGYTF. CDR3 sequence (DNA): TGTGCCAGCAGCTCGACAGGGGGAAAAGTTAACTATGGCTACACCTTC. This chain uses TRBV7-9 with TRBJ1-2; TRBD1 agrees at 9 bases. V lost 4 bases, J lost 1 base, and 7 bases stayed unmatched. The CDR3 is made up of 16 amino acids. Germline V gene lookup returns CDR1 SEHNR and CDR2 FQNEAQ (reference sequence).

There are a few counts of this clonotype. CDR3 DNA sequence: TGCAGTGCAGGGACAGGGTCGGCAGATACGCAGTATTTT. This codes for CSAGTGSADTQYF. The chain combines TRBV20-1 with TRBJ2-3, with 9 nucleotides matching TRBD1. This CDR3 contains 13 residues. The V segment lost 6 bases and the J segment 4 bases; nucleotides outside the gene matches: 5. CDR1 is DFQATT and CDR2 is SNEGSKA in the germline V gene (reference sequence).

This clonotype turned up a few times. This chain joins TRBV5-1 and TRBJ1-1; possible D gene TRBD1, 5 bases. CDR3 length equals 16 residues. V lost 0 bases to trimming and J lost 2 bases, with 14 bases between them. Germline CDR1 is SGHRS and CDR2 is YFSETQ. The CDR3 loop is CASSLGVSGANTEAFF. For the CDR3, the DNA is TGCGCCAGCAGCTTGGGGGTATCCGGGGCCAACACTGAAGCTTTCTTT.

The V call is TRBV12-3 or TRBV12-4, the J call TRBJ1-1; TRBD1 might be the D (6 bases). The CDR3 has 13 amino acids. V shed 3 bases and J shed 3 bases, with 8 bases lying between them. CDR3 bases: TGTGCCAGCAGTTTTAAGGGGGACACTGAAGCTTTCTTT. Its protein product is CASSFKGDTEAFF.

This clonotype was seen repeatedly, ten times or more. This chain links TRBV27 with TRBJ1-6; possible D gene TRBD1, 6 bases. The CDR3 has 13 amino acids. The ends were cut back, 7 bases at V and 9 bases at J, with 13 bases in the middle. Germline V gene data show CDR1 as MNHEY and CDR2 as SMNVEV (reference sequence). The CDR3 bases are TGTGCCAGCAAAGTACAGGGAGTTTCACCCCTCCACTTT. This translates into CASKVQGVSPLHF.

The CDR3 region has the DNA TGTGCCAGCAGCCCGAACACTTACACTGAAGCTTTCTTT. This codes for CASSPNTYTEAFF. This rearrangement joins TRBV7-2 to TRBJ1-1; D gene unclear. There are 13 residues in the CDR3. Deletions cut 5 bases from V and 3 bases from J, with 10 bases between. In germline, CDR1 is SGHTA, CDR2 FQGNSA.

At least ten counts were recorded for this clonotype. J is TRBJ1-1 and V is TRBV15; D not certain. Deletions cut 5 bases from V and 7 bases from J, with 14 bases between. Germline V gene data show CDR1 as LNHNV and CDR2 as YYDKDF (reference sequence). The CDR3 runs to 13 residues. CDR3: CATSQRGGLEAFF. In DNA form, the CDR3 reads TGTGCCACCAGCCAACGGGGAGGACTTGAAGCTTTCTTT.

Points on this clonotype: Sequence at one end of the junction differs from germline and may be a read error. The chain uses TRBV4-1 and TRBJ1-1, with 10 bases fitting TRBD1. From germline, CDR1 is MGHRA and CDR2 YSYEKL. The CDR3 loop spans 13 amino acids. The CDR3 DNA sequence: TGCGCCAGCAGCCAAGTTGGGGACAGGGGCCCCCCCTTT. It translates to CASSQVGDRGPPF.

This clonotype was seen many times. The J gene is TRBJ2-7, the V gene TRBV11-2; D unresolved. Trimming left V 2 bases short and J 0 bases short, with 8 bases between. Looked up from germline, CDR1 is SGHAT and CDR2 is FQNNGV. The CDR3 loop spans 14 amino acids. This CDR3 reads CASSLIRRSYEQYF. DNA for the CDR3: TGTGCCAGCAGCTTAATCAGACGCTCCTACGAGCAGTACTTC.